The count of the clone carrying this T cell receptor (beta chain) is one. Its cognate antigen is unknown. Following an approximately ten-day culture, CD4+ T cells were purified. Participants were given two doses of BNT162b2 or mRNA-1273 vaccine. Negative nucleocapsid antibody tests before and after vaccination confirmed no previous SARS-CoV-2 infection. The entry originates in a study of vaccination effects on CD4 cells after COVID-19. Study in general: Expansion of antigen-specific CD4+ T cells with viral peptide pools was carried out by the ViraFEST assay before sequencing. The post-vaccine samples were taken, at the median, 72 days after the second dose.

Germline V gives CDR1 SGHVS, CDR2 FQNEAQ. This CDR3 has 14 amino acids. Between the trimmed V and J ends, which lost 3 bases and 2 bases, there was a span of 10 bases. Here immunoSEQ multiplex PCR was the method, and the copy in TCRdb shows in-frame clones only, minus some. The sample holds tens of thousands of clones, 78% seen once. The sequencing here drew on CD4+ T cells from PBMCs cultured without peptide, taken after COVID-19 vaccination. V usage is TRBV7-8 and J usage is TRBJ1-1; D possibly corresponds to TRBD1 (6 bases). This clonotype was obtained from a human donor who received a COVID-19 vaccine. CDR3 coding DNA: TGTGCCAGCAGCTTCCACAGGGTAAACACTGAAGCTTTCTTT. This encodes CASSFHRVNTEAFF.